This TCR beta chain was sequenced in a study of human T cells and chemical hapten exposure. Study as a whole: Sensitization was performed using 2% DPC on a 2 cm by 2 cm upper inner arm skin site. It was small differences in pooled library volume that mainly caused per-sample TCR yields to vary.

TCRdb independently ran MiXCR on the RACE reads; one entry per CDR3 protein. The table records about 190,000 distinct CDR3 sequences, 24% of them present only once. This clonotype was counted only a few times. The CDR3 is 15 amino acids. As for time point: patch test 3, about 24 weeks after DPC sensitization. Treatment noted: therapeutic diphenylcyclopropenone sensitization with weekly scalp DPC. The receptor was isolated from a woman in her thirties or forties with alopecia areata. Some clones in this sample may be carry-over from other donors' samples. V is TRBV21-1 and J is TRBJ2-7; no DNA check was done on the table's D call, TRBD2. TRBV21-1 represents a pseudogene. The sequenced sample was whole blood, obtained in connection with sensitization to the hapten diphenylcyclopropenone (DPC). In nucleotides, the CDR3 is TGTGCCAGCAGCAAAGTAAGGGAGGGCCGACAGGAGCAGTACTTC. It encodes CASSKVREGRQEQYF.